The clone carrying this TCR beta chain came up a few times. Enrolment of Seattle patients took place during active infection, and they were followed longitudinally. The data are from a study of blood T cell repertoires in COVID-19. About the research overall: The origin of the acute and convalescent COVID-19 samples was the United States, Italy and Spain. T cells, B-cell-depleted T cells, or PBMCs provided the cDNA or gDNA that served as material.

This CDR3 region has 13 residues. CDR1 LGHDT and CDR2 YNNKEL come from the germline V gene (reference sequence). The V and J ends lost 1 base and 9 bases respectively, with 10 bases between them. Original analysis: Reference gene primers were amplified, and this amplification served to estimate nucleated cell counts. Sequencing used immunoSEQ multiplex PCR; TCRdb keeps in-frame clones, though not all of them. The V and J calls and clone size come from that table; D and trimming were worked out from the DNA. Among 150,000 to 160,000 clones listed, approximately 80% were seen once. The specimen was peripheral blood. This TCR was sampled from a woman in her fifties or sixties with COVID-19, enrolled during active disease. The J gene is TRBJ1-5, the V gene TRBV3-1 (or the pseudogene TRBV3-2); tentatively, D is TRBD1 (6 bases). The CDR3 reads CASSQGQDRPQHF. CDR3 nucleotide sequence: TGTGCCAGCAGCCAAGGACAGGACCGGCCCCAGCATTTT.